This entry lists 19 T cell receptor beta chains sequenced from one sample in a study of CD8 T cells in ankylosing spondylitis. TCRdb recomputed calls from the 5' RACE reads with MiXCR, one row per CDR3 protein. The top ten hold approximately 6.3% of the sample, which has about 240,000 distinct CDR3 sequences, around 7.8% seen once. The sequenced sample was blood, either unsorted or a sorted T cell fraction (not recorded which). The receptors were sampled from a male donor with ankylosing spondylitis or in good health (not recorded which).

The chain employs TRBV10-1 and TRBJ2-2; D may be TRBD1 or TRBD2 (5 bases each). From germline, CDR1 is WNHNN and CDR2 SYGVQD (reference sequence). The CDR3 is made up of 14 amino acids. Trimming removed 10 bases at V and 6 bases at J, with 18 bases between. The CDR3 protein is CAMRGRENPGELFF. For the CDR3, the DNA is TGCGCCATGAGGGGCAGGGAGAATCCCGGGGAGCTGTTTTTT.

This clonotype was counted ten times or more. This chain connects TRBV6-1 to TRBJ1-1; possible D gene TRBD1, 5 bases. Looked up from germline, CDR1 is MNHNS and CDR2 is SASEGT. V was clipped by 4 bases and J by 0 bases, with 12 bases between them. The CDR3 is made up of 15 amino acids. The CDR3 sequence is CASSAGGVLNTEAFF. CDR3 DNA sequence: TGTGCCAGCAGTGCCGGAGGGGTCCTGAACACTGAAGCTTTCTTT.

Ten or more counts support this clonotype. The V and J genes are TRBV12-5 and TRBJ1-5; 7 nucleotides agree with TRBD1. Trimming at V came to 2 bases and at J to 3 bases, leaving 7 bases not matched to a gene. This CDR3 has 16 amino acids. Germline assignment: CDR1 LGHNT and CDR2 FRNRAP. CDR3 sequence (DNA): TGTGCTAGTGGTTTGTCCCGACAGGGTCCCAATCAGCCCCAGCATTTT. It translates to CASGLSRQGPNQPQHF. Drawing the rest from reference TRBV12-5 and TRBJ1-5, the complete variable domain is DARVTQTPRHKVTEMGQEVTMRCQPILGHNTVFWYRQTMMQGLELLAYFRNRAPLDDSGMPKDRFSAEMPDATLATLKIQPSEPRDSAVYFCASGLSRQGPNQPQHFGDGTRLSIL.

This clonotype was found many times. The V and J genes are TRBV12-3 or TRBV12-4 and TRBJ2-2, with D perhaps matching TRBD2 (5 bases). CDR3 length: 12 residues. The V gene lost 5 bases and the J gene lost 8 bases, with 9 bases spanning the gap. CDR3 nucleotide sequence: TGTGCCAGCAGTCATGGCGGGGGGGAGCTGTTTTTT. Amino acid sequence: CASSHGGGELFF.

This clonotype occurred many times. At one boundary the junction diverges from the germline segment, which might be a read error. CDR3 sequence: CASSPRLRGGTDTQYF. In DNA form, the CDR3 reads TGTGCTAGCAGCCCCCGCTTGCGGGGTGGCACAGATACGCAGTATTTT. This chain links TRBV7-7 with TRBJ2-3; TRBD2 might be the D (6 bases). Germline loops: CDR1 SSHAT, CDR2 FNYEAQ (reference sequence). The CDR3 consists of 16 residues.

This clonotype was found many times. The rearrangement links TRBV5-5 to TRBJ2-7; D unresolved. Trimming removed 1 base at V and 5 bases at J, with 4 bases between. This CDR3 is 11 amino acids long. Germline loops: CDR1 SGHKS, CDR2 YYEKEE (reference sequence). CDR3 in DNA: TGTGCCAGCAGCTTGATGAACGAGCAGTACTTC. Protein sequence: CASSLMNEQYF.

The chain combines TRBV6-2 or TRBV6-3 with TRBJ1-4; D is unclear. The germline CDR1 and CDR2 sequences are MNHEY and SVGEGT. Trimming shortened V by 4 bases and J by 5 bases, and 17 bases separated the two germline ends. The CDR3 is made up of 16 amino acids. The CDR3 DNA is TGTGCCAGCAGTTCTGAGTTCCTTGGGCAGAATGAAAAACTGTTTTTT. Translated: CASSSEFLGQNEKLFF.

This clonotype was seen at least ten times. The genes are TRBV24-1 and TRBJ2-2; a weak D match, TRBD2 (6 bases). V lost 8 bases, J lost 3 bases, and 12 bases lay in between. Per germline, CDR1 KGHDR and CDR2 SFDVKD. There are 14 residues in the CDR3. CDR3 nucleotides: TGTGCCACCACCGGGAGCGGAGACACCGGGGAGCTGTTTTTT. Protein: CATTGSGDTGELFF.

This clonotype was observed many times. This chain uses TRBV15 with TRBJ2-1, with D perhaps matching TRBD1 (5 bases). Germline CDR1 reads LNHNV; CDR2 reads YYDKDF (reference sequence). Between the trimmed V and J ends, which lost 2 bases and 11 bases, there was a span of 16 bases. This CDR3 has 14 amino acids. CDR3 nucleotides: TGTGCCACCAGCAGACAGGGTTTCGGCGGAAAGCAGTTCTTC. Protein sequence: CATSRQGFGGKQFF.

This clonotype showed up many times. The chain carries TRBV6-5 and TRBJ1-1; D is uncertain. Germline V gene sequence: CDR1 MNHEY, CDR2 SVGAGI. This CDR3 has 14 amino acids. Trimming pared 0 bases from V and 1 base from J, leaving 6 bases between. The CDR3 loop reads CASSYSQRNTEAFF. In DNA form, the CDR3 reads TGTGCCAGCAGTTACTCGCAGAGGAACACTGAAGCTTTCTTT.

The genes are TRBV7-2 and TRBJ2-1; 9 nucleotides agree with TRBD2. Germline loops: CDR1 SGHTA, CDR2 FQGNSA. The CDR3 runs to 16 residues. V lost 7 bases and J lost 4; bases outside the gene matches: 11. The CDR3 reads CASIQLAGGWYNEQFF. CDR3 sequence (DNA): TGTGCCAGCATCCAACTGGCGGGGGGGTGGTACAATGAGCAGTTCTTC.

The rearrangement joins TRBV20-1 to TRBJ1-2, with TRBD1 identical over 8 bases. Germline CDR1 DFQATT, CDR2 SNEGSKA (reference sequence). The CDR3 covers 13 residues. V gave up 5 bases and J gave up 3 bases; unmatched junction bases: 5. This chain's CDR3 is CSAAGQGDYGYTF. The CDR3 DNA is TGCAGTGCTGCCGGACAGGGAGACTATGGCTACACCTTC.

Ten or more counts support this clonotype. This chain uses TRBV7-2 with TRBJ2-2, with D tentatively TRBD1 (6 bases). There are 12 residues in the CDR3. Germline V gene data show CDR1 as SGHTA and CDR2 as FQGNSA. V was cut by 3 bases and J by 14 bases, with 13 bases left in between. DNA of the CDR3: TGTGCCAGCAGCTTGAGGCAGGGGCACCTGTTTTTT. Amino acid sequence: CASSLRQGHLFF. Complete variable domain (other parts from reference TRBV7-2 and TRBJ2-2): GAGVSQSPSNKVTEKGKDVELRCDPISGHTALYWYRQSLGQGLEFLIYFQGNSAPDKSGLPSDRFSAERTGGSVSTLTIQRTQQEDSAVYLCASSLRQGHLFFGEGSRLTVL.

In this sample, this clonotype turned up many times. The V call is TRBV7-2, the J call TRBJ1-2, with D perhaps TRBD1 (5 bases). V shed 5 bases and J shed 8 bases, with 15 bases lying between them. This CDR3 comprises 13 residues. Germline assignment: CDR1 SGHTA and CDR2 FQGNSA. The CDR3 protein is CASSPGRARGYTF. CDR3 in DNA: TGTGCCAGCAGCCCGGGGCGTGCAAGGGGCTACACCTTC.

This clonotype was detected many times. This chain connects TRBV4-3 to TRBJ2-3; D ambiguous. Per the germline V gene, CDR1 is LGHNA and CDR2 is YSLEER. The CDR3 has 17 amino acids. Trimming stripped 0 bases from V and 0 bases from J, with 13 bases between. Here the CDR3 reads CASSQDRRSASTDTQYF. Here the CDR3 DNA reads TGCGCCAGCAGCCAAGATCGACGGAGCGCCAGCACAGATACGCAGTATTTT.

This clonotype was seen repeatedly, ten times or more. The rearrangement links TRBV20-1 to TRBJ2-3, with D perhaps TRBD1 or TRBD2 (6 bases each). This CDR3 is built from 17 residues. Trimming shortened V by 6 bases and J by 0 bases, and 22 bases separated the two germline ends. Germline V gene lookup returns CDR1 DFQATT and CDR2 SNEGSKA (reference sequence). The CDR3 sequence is CSATKEYTGASTDTQYF. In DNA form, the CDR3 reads TGCAGTGCCACGAAAGAATACACGGGGGCTAGCACAGATACGCAGTATTTT.

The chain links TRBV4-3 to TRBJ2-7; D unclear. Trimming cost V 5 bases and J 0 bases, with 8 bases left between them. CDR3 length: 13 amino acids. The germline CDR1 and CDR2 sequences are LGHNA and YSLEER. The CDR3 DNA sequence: TGCGCCAGCAGCAACAGCCTCTCCTACGAGCAGTACTTC. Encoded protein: CASSNSLSYEQYF.

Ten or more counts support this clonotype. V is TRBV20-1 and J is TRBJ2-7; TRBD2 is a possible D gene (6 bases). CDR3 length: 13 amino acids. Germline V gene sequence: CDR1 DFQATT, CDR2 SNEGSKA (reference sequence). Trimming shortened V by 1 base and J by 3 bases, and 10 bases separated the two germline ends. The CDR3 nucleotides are TGCAGTGCTAGAGTGCGAGCGGGCTACGAGCAGTACTTC. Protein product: CSARVRAGYEQYF.

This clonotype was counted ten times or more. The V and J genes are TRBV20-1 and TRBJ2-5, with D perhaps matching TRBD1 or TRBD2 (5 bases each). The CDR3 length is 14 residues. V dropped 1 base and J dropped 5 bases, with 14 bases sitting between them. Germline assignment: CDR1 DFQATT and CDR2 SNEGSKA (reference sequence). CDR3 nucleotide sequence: TGCAGTGCTAGAGGGGGACGAACTGGGGAGACCCAGTACTTC. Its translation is CSARGGRTGETQYF.